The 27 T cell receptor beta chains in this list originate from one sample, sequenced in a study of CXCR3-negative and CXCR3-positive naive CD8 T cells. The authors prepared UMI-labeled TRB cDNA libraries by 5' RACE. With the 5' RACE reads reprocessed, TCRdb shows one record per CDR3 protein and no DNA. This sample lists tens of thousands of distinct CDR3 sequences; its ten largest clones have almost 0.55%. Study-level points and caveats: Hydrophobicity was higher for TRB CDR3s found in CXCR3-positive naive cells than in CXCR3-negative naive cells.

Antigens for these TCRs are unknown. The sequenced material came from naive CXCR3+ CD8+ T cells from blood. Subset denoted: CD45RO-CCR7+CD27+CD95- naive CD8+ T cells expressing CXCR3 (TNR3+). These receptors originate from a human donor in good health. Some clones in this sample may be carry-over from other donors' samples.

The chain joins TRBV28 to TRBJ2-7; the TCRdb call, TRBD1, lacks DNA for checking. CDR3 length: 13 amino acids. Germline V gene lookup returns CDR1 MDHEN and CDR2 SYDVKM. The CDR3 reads CASSLVTGVGQYF. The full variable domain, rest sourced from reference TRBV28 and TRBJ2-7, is DVKVTQSSRYLVKRTGEKVFLECVQDMDHENMFWYRQDPGLGLRLIYFSYDVKMKEKGDIPEGYSVSREKKERFSLILESASTNQTSMYLCASSLVTGVGQYFGPGTRLTVT.

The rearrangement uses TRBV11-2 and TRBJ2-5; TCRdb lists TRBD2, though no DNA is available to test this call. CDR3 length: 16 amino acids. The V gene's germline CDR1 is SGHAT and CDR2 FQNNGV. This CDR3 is CASSLVLGTPQETQYF.

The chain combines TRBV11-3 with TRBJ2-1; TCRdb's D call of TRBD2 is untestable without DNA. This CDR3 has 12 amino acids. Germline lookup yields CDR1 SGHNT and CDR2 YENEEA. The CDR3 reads CASSWAREEQFF.

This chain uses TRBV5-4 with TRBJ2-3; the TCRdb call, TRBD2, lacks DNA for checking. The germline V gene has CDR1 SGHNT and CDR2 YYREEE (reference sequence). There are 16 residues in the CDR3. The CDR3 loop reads CASSLASGGGTDTQYF.

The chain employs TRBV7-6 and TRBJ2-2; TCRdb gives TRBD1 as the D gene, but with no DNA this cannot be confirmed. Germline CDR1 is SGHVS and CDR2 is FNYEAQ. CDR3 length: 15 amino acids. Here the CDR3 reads CASRSGHQNTGELFF.

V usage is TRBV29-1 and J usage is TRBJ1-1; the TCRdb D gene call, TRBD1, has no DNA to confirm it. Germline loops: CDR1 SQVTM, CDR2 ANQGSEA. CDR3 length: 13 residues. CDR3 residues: CSVEQGGHTEAFF.

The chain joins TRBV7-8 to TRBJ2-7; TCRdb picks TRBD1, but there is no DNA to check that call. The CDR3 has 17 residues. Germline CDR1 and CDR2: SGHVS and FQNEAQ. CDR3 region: CASSSSRFRDTSYEQYF.

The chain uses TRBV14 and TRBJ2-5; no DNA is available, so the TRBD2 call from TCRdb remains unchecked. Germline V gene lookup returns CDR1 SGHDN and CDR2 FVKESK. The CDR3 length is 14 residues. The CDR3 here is CASSQQAGTETQYF.

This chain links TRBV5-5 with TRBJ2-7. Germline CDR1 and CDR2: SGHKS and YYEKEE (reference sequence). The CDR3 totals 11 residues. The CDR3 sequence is CASIGGYEQYF.

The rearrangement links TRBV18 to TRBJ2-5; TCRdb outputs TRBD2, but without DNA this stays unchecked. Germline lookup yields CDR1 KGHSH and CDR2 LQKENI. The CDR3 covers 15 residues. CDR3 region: CASSPEGTTQETQYF.

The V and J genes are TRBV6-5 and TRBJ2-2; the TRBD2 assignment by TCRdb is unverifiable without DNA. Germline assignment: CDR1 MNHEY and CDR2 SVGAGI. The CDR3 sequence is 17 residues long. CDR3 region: CASSYFPDGGGTGELFF.

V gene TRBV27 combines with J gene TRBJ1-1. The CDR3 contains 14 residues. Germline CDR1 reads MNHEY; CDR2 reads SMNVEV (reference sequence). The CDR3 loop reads CASSSKWGSTEAFF.

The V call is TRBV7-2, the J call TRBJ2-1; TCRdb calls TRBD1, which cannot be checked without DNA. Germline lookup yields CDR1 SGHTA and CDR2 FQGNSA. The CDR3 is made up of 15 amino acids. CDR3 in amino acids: CASSPGSGSYNEQFF. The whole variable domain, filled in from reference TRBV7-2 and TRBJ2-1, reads GAGVSQSPSNKVTEKGKDVELRCDPISGHTALYWYRQSLGQGLEFLIYFQGNSAPDKSGLPSDRFSAERTGGSVSTLTIQRTQQEDSAVYLCASSPGSGSYNEQFFGPGTRLTVL.

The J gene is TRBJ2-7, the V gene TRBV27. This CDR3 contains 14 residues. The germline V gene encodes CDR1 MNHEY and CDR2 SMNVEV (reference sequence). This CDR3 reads CASSSMSVSYEQYF.

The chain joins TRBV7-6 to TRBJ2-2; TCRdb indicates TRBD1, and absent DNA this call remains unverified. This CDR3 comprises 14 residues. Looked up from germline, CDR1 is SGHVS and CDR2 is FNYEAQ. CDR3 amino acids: CASSSGPGTGELFF.

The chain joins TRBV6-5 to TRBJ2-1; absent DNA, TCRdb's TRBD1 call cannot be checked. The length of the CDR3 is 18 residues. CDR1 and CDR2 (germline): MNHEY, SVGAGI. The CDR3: CASSYGGAGSGKNNEQFF.

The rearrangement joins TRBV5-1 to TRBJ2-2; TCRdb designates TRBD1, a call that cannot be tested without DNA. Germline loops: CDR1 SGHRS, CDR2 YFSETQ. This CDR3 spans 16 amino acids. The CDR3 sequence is CASSRSATGPGGELFF.

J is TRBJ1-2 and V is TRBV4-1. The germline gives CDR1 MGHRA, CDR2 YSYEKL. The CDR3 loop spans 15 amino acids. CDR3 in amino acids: CASSLGQGLNYGYTF.

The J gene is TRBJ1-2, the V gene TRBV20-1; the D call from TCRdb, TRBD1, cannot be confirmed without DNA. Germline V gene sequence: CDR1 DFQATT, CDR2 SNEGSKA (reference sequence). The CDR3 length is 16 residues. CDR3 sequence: CSAITGQSSFAHGYTF.

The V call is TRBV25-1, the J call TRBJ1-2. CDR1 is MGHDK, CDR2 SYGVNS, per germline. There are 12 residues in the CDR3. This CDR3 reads CASSEYVDGYTF.

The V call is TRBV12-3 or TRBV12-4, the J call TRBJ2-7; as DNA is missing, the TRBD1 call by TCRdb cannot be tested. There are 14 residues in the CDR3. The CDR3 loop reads CASSFGGPSYEQYF.

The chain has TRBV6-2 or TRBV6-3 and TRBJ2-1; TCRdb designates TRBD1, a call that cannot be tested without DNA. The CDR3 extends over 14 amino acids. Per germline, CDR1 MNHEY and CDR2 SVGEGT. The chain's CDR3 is CASSPRDTYNEQFF.

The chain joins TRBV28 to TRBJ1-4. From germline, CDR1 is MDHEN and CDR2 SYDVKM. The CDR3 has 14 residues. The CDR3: CASSKHSTNEKLFF.

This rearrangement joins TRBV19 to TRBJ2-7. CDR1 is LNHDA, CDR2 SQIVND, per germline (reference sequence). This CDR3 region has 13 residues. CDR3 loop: CASSSSATYEQYF.

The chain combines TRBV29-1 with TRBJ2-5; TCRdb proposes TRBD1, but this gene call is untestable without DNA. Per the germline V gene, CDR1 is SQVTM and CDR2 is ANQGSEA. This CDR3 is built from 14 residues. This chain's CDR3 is CSVAGQGGDETQYF.

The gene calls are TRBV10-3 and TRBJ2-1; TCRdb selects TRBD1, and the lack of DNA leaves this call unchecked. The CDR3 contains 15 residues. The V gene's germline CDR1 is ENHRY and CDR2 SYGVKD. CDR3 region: CAISVRTEPHNEQFF.

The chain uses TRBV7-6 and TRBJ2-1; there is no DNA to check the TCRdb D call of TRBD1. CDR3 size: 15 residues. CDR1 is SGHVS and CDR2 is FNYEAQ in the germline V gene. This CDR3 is CSSSRGTGSNNEQFF.